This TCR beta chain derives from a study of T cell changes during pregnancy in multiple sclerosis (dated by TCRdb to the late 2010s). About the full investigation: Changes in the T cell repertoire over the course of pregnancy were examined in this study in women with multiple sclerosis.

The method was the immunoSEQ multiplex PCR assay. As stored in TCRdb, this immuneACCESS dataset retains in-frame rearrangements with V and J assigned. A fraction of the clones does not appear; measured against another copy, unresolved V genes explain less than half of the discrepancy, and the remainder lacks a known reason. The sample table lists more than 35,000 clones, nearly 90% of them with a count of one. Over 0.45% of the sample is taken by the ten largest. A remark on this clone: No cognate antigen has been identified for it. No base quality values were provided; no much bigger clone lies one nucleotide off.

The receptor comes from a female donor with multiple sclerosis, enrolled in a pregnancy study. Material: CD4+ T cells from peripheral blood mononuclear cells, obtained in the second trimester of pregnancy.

CDR3 region: CASSVAPTDYGYTF. DNA sequence: TGTGCCAGCAGCGTAGCCCCGACAGACTATGGCTACACCTTC. The rearrangement combines TRBV9 with TRBJ1-2; perhaps TRBD1 is the D gene, with 5 bases matching. V loses 0 bases of germline sequence and J loses 3 bases, and the interval between the two ends is 9 bases. CDR1 is given as SGDLS and CDR2 as YYNGEE, both from the germline V gene. Inclusive of the bounding cysteine and phenylalanine, the CDR3 is 14 residues long. The CDR3 DNA has 42 bases and is translated from base 1.